The rows below give T cell receptor beta chains drawn from one sample of a study of early T cells in non-severe SARS-CoV-2 infection. TCRdb ran MiXCR on the 5' RACE reads and lists one entry per CDR3 protein. This sample has 40,000 to 55,000 distinct CDR3 sequences, with 7% to 8% found just once. Sequences were obtained from whole blood. Every receptor here comes from an adult who was a healthcare worker with PCR-confirmed SARS-CoV-2 infection or an uninfected control (not recorded which). CDR3s leave out the opening cysteine and the closing phenylalanine or tryptophan. The D gene is left open where the match is weak.

V: TRBV5-1
D: NA
J: TRBJ2-7
CDR3: ASSSEVGGSYEQY

V: TRBV20-1
D: TRBD1
J: TRBJ1-2
CDR3: SARIRGDGYT

V: TRBV7-9
D: NA
J: TRBJ2-5
CDR3: ASSYPASWYQETQY

V: TRBV29-1
D: TRBD1
J: TRBJ2-1
CDR3: SVPDRQGARNEQF

V: TRBV5-1
D: TRBD1
J: TRBJ2-1
CDR3: ASSPVGTGGNEQF

V: TRBV27
D: NA
J: TRBJ1-1
CDR3: ASSFEYFGTEAF

V: TRBV28
D: NA
J: TRBJ1-1
CDR3: ASSLPGGIYMNTEAF

V: TRBV15
D: TRBD1
J: TRBJ1-2
CDR3: ATSRFGQANYGYT

V: TRBV12-3/TRBV12-4
D: NA
J: TRBJ1-4
CDR3: ASSSYGSRDEKLF

V: TRBV5-5
D: NA
J: TRBJ2-3
CDR3: ASSLPGFGTDTQY

V: TRBV27
D: NA
J: TRBJ1-5
CDR3: ASRTGESNQPQH